This TCR beta chain was documented in a study of OX40 agonist ivuxolimab in advanced cancers. Exclusion applied to patients with autoimmune disease history or systemic immunosuppression. The CDR3 runs to 13 residues. Trimming cost V 5 bases and J 7 bases, with 15 bases left between them. Germline loops: CDR1 MNHEY, CDR2 SVGAGI. The repertoire was sequenced with immunoSEQ multiplex PCR; TCRdb's copy has only in-frame clones and lacks some. The sample has fewer than 75,000 clones, roughly nine tenths seen once. This sequence joins TRBV6-5 and TRBJ2-7; D not certain. The sequenced sample was CD4+ or CD8+ T cells sorted from blood, obtained in a trial of the OX40 agonist ivuxolimab. This TCR came from an adult with an advanced solid tumor such as melanoma, head and neck, liver or kidney cancer. CDR3 sequence (DNA): TGTGCCAGCAGTGCCGGATCCCCCGGGGAGCAGTACTTC. Translated: CASSAGSPGEQYF.